The 14 T cell receptor beta chains given below trace back to one sample, sequenced in a study of cytomegalovirus exposure and HLA in healthy donors. PCR amplification relied on 60 Vbeta primers (plus 13 Jbeta primers). Here immunoSEQ multiplex PCR was the method, and the copy in TCRdb shows in-frame clones only, minus some. The sample includes tens of thousands of clones. The sample taken for sequencing was PBMCs. The source is a woman aged 35 to 49 in good health and CMV-seropositive.

The rearrangement uses TRBV11-3 and TRBJ2-1, with 15 bases lining up with TRBD2. The CDR3 runs to 17 residues. V trimming: 0 bases; J trimming: 7 bases; junction bases outside the gene matches: 4. From germline, CDR1 is SGHNT and CDR2 YENEEA. The CDR3 protein is CASSLDGLAGGPNEQFF. The CDR3 nucleotides are TGTGCCAGCAGCTTAGATGGACTAGCGGGAGGGCCGAATGAGCAGTTCTTC.

The chain uses TRBV30 and TRBJ1-1; no definite D call. Germline-derived CDR1 and CDR2 are GTSNPN and SVGIG (reference sequence). Trimming shortened V by 1 base and J by 0 bases, and 12 bases separated the two germline ends. The CDR3 sequence is 15 residues long. This chain's CDR3 is CAWSATRVLNTEAFF. The CDR3 region has the DNA TGTGCCTGGAGTGCTACTCGGGTCTTGAACACTGAAGCTTTCTTT. The full variable domain, with the rest looked up from reference TRBV30 and TRBJ1-1, is SQTIHQWPATLVQPVGSPLSLECTVEGTSNPNLYWYRQAAGRGLQLLFYSVGIGQISSEVPQNLSASRPQDRQFILSSKKLLLSDSGFYLCAWSATRVLNTEAFFGQGTRLTVV.

The V call is TRBV28, the J call TRBJ1-1; TRBD1 agrees at 11 bases. Trimming removed 4 bases from V and 4 bases from J; junction bases left unmatched: 8. The CDR3 sequence is 16 residues long. CDR1 MDHEN and CDR2 SYDVKM come from the germline V gene. CDR3 residues: CASSSIAGTGGTEAFF. The CDR3 nucleotides read TGTGCCAGCAGTTCAATCGCCGGGACAGGGGGCACTGAAGCTTTCTTT.

The genes are TRBV27 and TRBJ2-7; 8 positions agree with TRBD1. Germline V gene data show CDR1 as MNHEY and CDR2 as SMNVEV (reference sequence). The CDR3 loop spans 15 amino acids. V shed 4 bases, J shed 1 base, and the junction held 6 bases outside the gene matches. The CDR3: CASSYGQGSSYEQYF. The CDR3 DNA reads TGTGCCAGCAGTTACGGACAGGGAAGTTCCTACGAGCAGTACTTC.

The CDR3 DNA reads TGTGCCAGCAGCTTAAGTACAGCTCCCAATCAGCCCCAGCATTTT. Its translation: CASSLSTAPNQPQHF. This rearrangement joins TRBV5-5 to TRBJ1-5; D unclear. Germline V gene sequence: CDR1 SGHKS, CDR2 YYEKEE (reference sequence). Trimming left V 2 bases short and J 3 bases short, with 12 bases between. This CDR3 spans 15 amino acids.

The chain carries TRBV6-6 and TRBJ2-1, with 8 bases aligning to TRBD2. CDR3 size: 12 residues. The germline CDR1 and CDR2 sequences are MNHNY and SVGAGI (reference sequence). Trimming at V came to 5 bases and at J to 9 bases, leaving 3 bases not matched to a gene. The CDR3 sequence is CASSHGRGEQFF. The CDR3 DNA is TGTGCCAGCAGTCACGGGAGGGGTGAGCAGTTCTTC.

This chain joins TRBV7-9 and TRBJ2-5; D may be TRBD1 (5 bases). The CDR3 runs 16 residues. The V end lost 3 bases, the J end lost 0 bases, and 14 bases lay between the germline ends. The germline CDR1 and CDR2 sequences are SEHNR and FQNEAQ (reference sequence). The CDR3 spells CASSFVGRAYQETQYF. The CDR3 nucleotides read TGTGCCAGCAGCTTTGTCGGCAGGGCGTACCAAGAGACCCAGTACTTC.

This rearrangement joins TRBV5-6 to TRBJ1-2; a possible D gene is TRBD1 (5 bases). Per germline, CDR1 SGHDT and CDR2 YYEEEE. Trimming took off 0 bases at V and 4 bases at J, with 10 bases between the two ends. CDR3 size: 14 residues. The CDR3 is CASSLDRQGYGYTF. CDR3 nucleotides: TGTGCCAGCAGCTTGGACAGGCAAGGCTATGGCTACACCTTC.

The chain combines TRBV5-1 with TRBJ2-2; TRBD1 might be the D (6 bases). Trimming took off 7 bases at V and 4 bases at J, with 14 bases between the two ends. The germline CDR1 and CDR2 sequences are SGHRS and YFSETQ. This CDR3 has 14 residues. This CDR3 is CASQQGSVTGELFF. Here the CDR3 DNA reads TGCGCCAGCCAACAGGGATCGGTCACCGGGGAGCTGTTTTTT.

The chain employs TRBV29-1 and TRBJ2-5, with 10 bases aligning to TRBD1. Per germline, CDR1 SQVTM and CDR2 ANQGSEA. The CDR3 sequence is 14 residues long. The V gene end was trimmed by 5 bases and the J gene end by 5 bases; junction bases not matched to a gene: 8. Here the CDR3 reads CSVKDRGYWETQYF. The CDR3 DNA reads TGCAGCGTTAAGGACAGGGGGTATTGGGAGACCCAGTACTTC.

The chain links TRBV28 to TRBJ1-4; D gene uncertain. The germline CDR1 and CDR2 sequences are MDHEN and SYDVKM. The CDR3 runs 16 residues. Trimming removed 3 bases at V and 0 bases at J, with 11 bases between. In nucleotides, the CDR3 is TGTGCCAGCAGTTTCGGCCTAGCCACAACTAATGAAAAACTGTTTTTT. Translating gives CASSFGLATTNEKLFF.

V and J are TRBV19 and TRBJ1-5, with 12 bases aligning to TRBD1. CDR1 is LNHDA, CDR2 SQIVND, per germline (reference sequence). The CDR3 length is 16 residues. V lost 4 bases and J lost 7; bases outside the gene matches: 8. The CDR3 DNA sequence: TGTGCCAGTAGTAGACCGGGACAGGGGGCGAGGCAGCCCCAGCATTTT. This translates into CASSRPGQGARQPQHF.

This rearrangement joins TRBV6-5 to TRBJ2-7; 10 bases fit TRBD1. The CDR3 is 15 amino acids. The ends lost 0 bases at V and 6 bases at J; junction bases unmatched: 5. Germline CDR1 reads MNHEY; CDR2 reads SVGAGI. DNA of the CDR3: TGTGCCAGCAGTTACTCAGGGACAGGGGAAGGCGAGCAGTACTTC. As protein: CASSYSGTGEGEQYF.

The chain uses TRBV7-2 and TRBJ2-2; 7 bases line up with TRBD2. This CDR3 is built from 15 residues. Germline V gene data show CDR1 as SGHTA and CDR2 as FQGNSA. V shed 2 bases and J 4 bases; nucleotides not matched to a gene: 4. CDR3 sequence reads: CASSLMGGGTGELFF. The CDR3 coding sequence is TGTGCCAGCAGCTTAATGGGGGGGGGCACCGGGGAGCTGTTTTTT.